These 20 T cell receptor beta chains originate from one sample sequenced in a study of cytomegalovirus exposure and HLA in healthy donors. Clones were sequenced by immunoSEQ multiplex PCR, and TCRdb holds only the in-frame ones, with some missing. Here the sample spans approximately 180,000 clones, about 83% being singletons. What was sequenced was PBMCs. All receptors derive from a young woman in good health and CMV-seronegative.

This chain joins TRBV5-6 and TRBJ2-1; tentatively, D is TRBD1 (6 bases). CDR3 size: 11 residues. The V gene lost 0 bases and the J gene lost 12 bases, with 7 bases spanning the gap. Per the germline V gene, CDR1 is SGHDT and CDR2 is YYEEEE. The CDR3: CASSLVGAQFF. The CDR3, as DNA: TGTGCCAGCAGCTTGGTGGGGGCGCAGTTCTTC.

V and J are TRBV7-6 and TRBJ2-2, with 9 bases identical to TRBD1. Looked up from germline, CDR1 is SGHVS and CDR2 is FNYEAQ. The length of the CDR3 is 17 residues. Trimming took 1 base from V and 1 from J; bases not matched to a gene: 4. DNA for the CDR3: TGTGCCAGCAGCTTAGTTGGGACAGGGATGAACACCGGGGAGCTGTTTTTT. Translation gives CASSLVGTGMNTGELFF.

The chain is built from TRBV7-2 and TRBJ2-7; the D gene is possibly TRBD2 (5 bases). Trimming took 3 bases from V and 2 from J, leaving 11 bases between them. Germline CDR1 SGHTA, CDR2 FQGNSA. The CDR3 runs 14 residues. CDR3 residues: CASSFLARTYEQYF. CDR3 in DNA: TGTGCCAGCAGCTTCCTAGCCCGCACCTACGAGCAGTACTTC.

The chain joins TRBV29-1 to TRBJ1-2; D may be TRBD1 (5 bases). The CDR3 runs 13 residues. Trimming shortened V by 2 bases and J by 6 bases, and 13 bases separated the two germline ends. CDR1 is SQVTM, CDR2 ANQGSEA, per germline. The CDR3: CSVELARVNGYTF. DNA for the CDR3: TGCAGCGTTGAACTCGCCAGGGTCAATGGCTACACCTTC.

J is TRBJ2-7 and V is TRBV4-1; D is perhaps TRBD1 (7 bases). This CDR3 spans 16 amino acids. Germline V gene data show CDR1 as MGHRA and CDR2 as YSYEKL. V was trimmed by 0 bases and J by 3 bases, leaving 15 bases between them. CDR3 protein: CASSQEGRGAFYEQYF. In nucleotides, the CDR3 is TGCGCCAGCAGCCAAGAGGGCAGGGGGGCTTTCTACGAGCAGTACTTC.

The CDR3 sequence: CASSQDVGQGRTAFF. Here the CDR3 DNA reads TGTGCCAGCAGCCAAGATGTTGGACAGGGAAGGACGGCTTTCTTT. The V and J genes are TRBV4-2 and TRBJ1-1; TRBD1 matches 8 bases. Unmatched junction bases numbered 11, after V lost 0 bases and J lost 11 bases. Per the germline V gene, CDR1 is LGHNA and CDR2 is YNFKEQ. The CDR3 totals 15 residues.

The chain links TRBV29-1 to TRBJ1-5; TRBD1 aligns across 9 bases. The germline CDR1 and CDR2 sequences are SQVTM and ANQGSEA. The junction had 2 bases not matched to a gene; V was cut back by 4 bases and J by 4 bases. The CDR3 contains 13 residues. The CDR3 coding sequence is TGCAGCGTTGGACAGGGGGTGAATCAGCCCCAGCATTTT. This gives the protein CSVGQGVNQPQHF.

This chain joins TRBV5-6 and TRBJ1-4, with a possible D match to TRBD1 (5 bases). V was pared by 4 bases and J by 7 bases, with 14 bases between. The CDR3 totals 14 residues. CDR1 SGHDT and CDR2 YYEEEE come from the germline V gene. The CDR3 loop is CASSAGTRTEKLFF. CDR3 sequence (DNA): TGTGCCAGCAGCGCGGGGACCAGAACTGAAAAACTGTTTTTT.

This rearrangement joins TRBV18 to TRBJ2-7; 8 bases line up with TRBD1. V lost 1 base to trimming and J lost 2 bases; unmatched junction nucleotides: 13. Germline-derived CDR1 and CDR2 are KGHSH and LQKENI. The CDR3 is made up of 18 amino acids. This chain's CDR3 is CASSPLPPRPGQAYEQYF. The CDR3 DNA reads as TGTGCCAGCTCACCACTGCCCCCCCGCCCGGGACAGGCCTACGAGCAGTACTTC.

The CDR3 region is CASSNEDRPNSPLHF. For the CDR3, the DNA is TGTGCCAGCAGCAACGAGGACAGGCCCAATTCACCCCTCCACTTT. V and J are TRBV25-1 and TRBJ1-6; 7 bases fit TRBD1. This CDR3 is 15 amino acids long. Looked up from germline, CDR1 is MGHDK and CDR2 is SYGVNS. The V gene end was trimmed by 6 bases and the J gene end by 7 bases; junction bases not matched to a gene: 9.

V usage is TRBV27 and J usage is TRBJ1-3; a possible D gene is TRBD1 (5 bases). This CDR3 is built from 16 residues. Trimming shortened V by 3 bases and J by 4 bases, and 16 bases separated the two germline ends. Germline V gives CDR1 MNHEY, CDR2 SMNVEV (reference sequence). CDR3 in DNA: TGTGCCAGCAGTTTGAGGGGAGACGCGGGGGGAAACACCATATATTTT. Translation: CASSLRGDAGGNTIYF.

The chain uses TRBV7-6 and TRBJ2-7, with TRBD2 matching 8 bases. This CDR3 is 14 amino acids long. Unmatched junction bases numbered 6, after V lost 4 bases and J lost 4 bases. From germline, CDR1 is SGHVS and CDR2 FNYEAQ. The CDR3 DNA reads TGTGCCAGCAGCTCAGAAGCGGGGGAGTACGAGCAGTACTTC. It is translated as CASSSEAGEYEQYF.

The chain is built from TRBV7-2 and TRBJ2-7; 11 bases map to TRBD2. This CDR3 contains 13 residues. The germline V gene encodes CDR1 SGHTA and CDR2 FQGNSA. With 6 bases clipped from V and 7 bases from J, the junction kept 5 bases outside the gene matches. DNA for the CDR3: TGTGCCAGCAGTTCCCGGACTAGCGGGGAGCAGTACTTC. This codes for CASSSRTSGEQYF.

The V gene is TRBV2, the J gene TRBJ2-7, with a possible D match to TRBD1 (5 bases). Trimming stripped 8 bases from V and 3 bases from J, with 14 bases between. The CDR3 is made up of 13 amino acids. CDR1 is SNHLY, CDR2 FYNNEI, per germline. The CDR3 loop reads CASLDTDNYEQYF. Here the CDR3 DNA reads TGTGCCAGCCTTGACACGGACAACTACGAGCAGTACTTC.

The chain uses TRBV6-5 and TRBJ1-2; D not resolved. CDR1 is MNHEY and CDR2 is SVGAGI in the germline V gene. Trimming shortened V by 6 bases and J by 6 bases, and 8 bases separated the two germline ends. CDR3 length: 11 residues. This CDR3 reads CASRVGDGYTF. CDR3 DNA sequence: TGTGCCAGCAGGGTCGGGGATGGCTACACCTTC.

This clone was detected only a few times. The chain combines TRBV7-9 with TRBJ2-7, with 13 bases that match TRBD2. The V gene end was trimmed by 4 bases and the J gene end by 4 bases; junction bases not matched to a gene: 7. In germline, CDR1 is SEHNR, CDR2 FQNEAQ (reference sequence). This CDR3 comprises 16 residues. The CDR3 coding sequence is TGTGCCAGCAGCTCTAGGACTAGCGGGGGCGTGTACGAGCAGTACTTC. Protein product: CASSSRTSGGVYEQYF.

This rearrangement joins TRBV11-2 to TRBJ2-1; 10 positions match TRBD2. Germline-derived CDR1 and CDR2 are SGHAT and FQNNGV. V lost 5 bases to trimming and J lost 7 bases; unmatched junction nucleotides: 11. CDR3 length equals 16 residues. CDR3 coding DNA: TGTGCCAGCAGCACCAATAGCGGGGGGCTTCGAAATGAGCAGTTCTTC. This sequence encodes CASSTNSGGLRNEQFF.

This clone has only one observation. The J gene is TRBJ2-7, the V gene TRBV4-1, with a weak D call TRBD1 (5 bases). The ends were cut back, 0 bases at V and 5 bases at J, with 11 bases in the middle. This CDR3 is built from 14 residues. Germline V CDR1 and CDR2: MGHRA, YSYEKL. The CDR3 is CASSQDLRVDEQYF. The CDR3 nucleotides read TGCGCCAGCAGCCAAGATCTCAGGGTAGACGAGCAGTACTTC.

The chain recombines TRBV11-3 with TRBJ2-7, with a weak D call TRBD2 (6 bases). This CDR3 is 13 amino acids long. Between the trimmed V and J ends, which lost 5 bases and 4 bases, there was a span of 12 bases. Germline V gene lookup returns CDR1 SGHNT and CDR2 YENEEA. The CDR3: CASSAGPEYEQYF. CDR3 DNA: TGTGCCAGCAGCGCGGGGCCAGAGTACGAGCAGTACTTC.

About this clone itself: The junction departs from the called germline gene at one end, perhaps through a read error. This sequence joins TRBV15 and TRBJ2-4; D call uncertain. The germline gives CDR1 LNHNV, CDR2 YYDKDF (reference sequence). The CDR3 has 12 residues. The CDR3 coding sequence is TGTGCCACCAGCCAAGATAACGGGTCCCCCCGTTTC. Its translation: CATSQDNGSPRF.